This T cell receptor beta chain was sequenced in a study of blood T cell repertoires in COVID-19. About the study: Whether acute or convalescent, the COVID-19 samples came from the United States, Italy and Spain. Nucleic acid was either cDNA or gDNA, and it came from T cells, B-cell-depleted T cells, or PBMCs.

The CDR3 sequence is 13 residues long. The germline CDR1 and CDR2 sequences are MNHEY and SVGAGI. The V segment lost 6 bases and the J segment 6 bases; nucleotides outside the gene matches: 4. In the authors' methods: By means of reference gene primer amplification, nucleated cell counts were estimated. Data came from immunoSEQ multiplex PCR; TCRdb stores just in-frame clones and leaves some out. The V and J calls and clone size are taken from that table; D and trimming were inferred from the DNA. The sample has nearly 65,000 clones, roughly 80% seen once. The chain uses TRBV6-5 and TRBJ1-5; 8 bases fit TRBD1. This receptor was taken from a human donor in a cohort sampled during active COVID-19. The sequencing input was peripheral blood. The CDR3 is CASRTGTGQPQHF. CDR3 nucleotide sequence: TGTGCCAGCAGAACCGGGACAGGTCAGCCCCAGCATTTT.